The 30 T cell receptor beta chains in this list originate from one sample, sequenced in a study of Graves' ophthalmopathy and Graves' hyperthyroidism. Investigators amplified TCR beta CDR3 regions from RNA transcripts. HTBI primers served in a first-round RT-PCR, which a second-round multiplex PCR followed. TCRdb passed the multiplex PCR reads through MiXCR, listing each CDR3 protein once. The profile covers over a million distinct CDR3 sequences, with about 40% appearing a single time and 11% taken by the ten largest. Sequencing was performed on peripheral blood or thyroid tissue (not recorded which). Every receptor here comes from an adult man with Graves' hyperthyroidism.

This clonotype occurred many times. The chain carries TRBV29-1 and TRBJ1-2, with D hard to call. CDR1 is SQVTM, CDR2 ANQGSEA, per germline. This CDR3 comprises 10 residues. The CDR3 region has the DNA TGCACCATTGGAGACTATGGCTACACCTTC. It codes for CTIGDYGYTF.

The chain employs TRBV25-1 and TRBJ2-1; 8 positions match TRBD2. Germline CDR1 is MGHDK and CDR2 is SYGVNS. The trim removed 1 base at V and 6 bases at J, leaving 8 bases unmatched. CDR3 length equals 16 residues. The CDR3 DNA reads TGTGCCAGCAGTGAATTCGGGGGGGGAGTTGGCAATGAGCAGTTCTTC. Its protein is CASSEFGGGVGNEQFF.

The chain has TRBV20-1 and TRBJ1-6; TRBD1 might be the D (6 bases). CDR1 and CDR2 (germline): DFQATT, SNEGSKA (reference sequence). The CDR3 covers 15 residues. The V and J ends lost 3 bases and 6 bases respectively, with 15 bases between them. The CDR3 spells CSASRQGPSNSPLHF. The CDR3 bases are TGCAGTGCTAGTAGGCAGGGGCCTAGTAATTCACCCCTCCACTTT.

This clonotype was counted only a few times. J is TRBJ1-4 and V is TRBV6-5; 7 bases align to TRBD1. This CDR3 has 14 residues. V trimming: 10 bases; J trimming: 2 bases; junction bases outside the gene matches: 7. Germline V CDR1 and CDR2: MNHEY, SVGAGI. CDR3 bases: TGTGCCACCCAGGGGGGGCCCACTAATGAAAAACTGTTTTTT. Protein product: CATQGGPTNEKLFF.

This clonotype has ten or more counts. The chain carries TRBV10-2 and TRBJ1-3; D is undetermined. Germline V gene sequence: CDR1 WSHSY, CDR2 SAAADI. V was cut by 2 bases and J by 5 bases, with 10 bases left in between. This CDR3 is 14 amino acids long. This CDR3 is CASSEIGNRNTIYF. DNA of the CDR3: TGCGCCAGCAGTGAGATCGGTAATCGAAACACCATATATTTT.

This clonotype was recorded at least ten times. The chain recombines TRBV25-1 with TRBJ2-5, with D unclear. V dropped 5 bases and J dropped 2 bases, with 12 bases sitting between them. Germline V gene lookup returns CDR1 MGHDK and CDR2 SYGVNS. CDR3 size: 14 residues. CDR3 bases: TGTGCCAGCAGTCCGCTTCAGATTCAAGAGACCCAGTACTTC. Residues: CASSPLQIQETQYF. Full variable domain (remainder filled in from reference TRBV25-1 and TRBJ2-5): EADIYQTPRYLVIGTGKKITLECSQTMGHDKMYWYQQDPGMELHLIHYSYGVNSTEKGDLSSESTVSRIRTEHFPLTLESARPSHTSQYLCASSPLQIQETQYFGPGTRLLVL.

This clonotype was found many times. The V gene is TRBV2, the J gene TRBJ2-7, with D maybe TRBD1 (5 bases). V shed 4 bases and J shed 2 bases, with 18 bases lying between them. CDR3 length: 16 amino acids. CDR1 and CDR2 (germline): SNHLY, FYNNEI. In DNA form, the CDR3 reads TGTGCCAGCAGTGGATCTCCGGACACGGTAACCTACGAGCAGTACTTC. It yields the protein CASSGSPDTVTYEQYF.

This clonotype was seen a handful of times. The J gene is TRBJ2-7, the V gene TRBV7-8, with D possibly being TRBD2 (6 bases). The germline V gene has CDR1 SGHVS and CDR2 FQNEAQ. CDR3 length: 15 amino acids. V was pared by 1 base and J by 4 bases, with 14 bases between. The CDR3 coding sequence is TGTGCCAGCAGCTTAGTCGGCGGGGTCTCTTACGAGCAGTACTTC. This codes for CASSLVGGVSYEQYF.

This clonotype was detected only a few times. J is TRBJ1-2 and V is TRBV5-1; unclear D gene. The V gene's germline CDR1 is SGHRS and CDR2 YFSETQ. The V and J ends lost 4 bases and 1 base respectively, with 11 bases between them. The CDR3 sequence is 14 residues long. The CDR3 coding sequence is TGCGCCAGCAGCCCCCAGGCACTTAACTATGGCTACACCTTC. This codes for CASSPQALNYGYTF.

The chain has TRBV29-1 and TRBJ1-2, with D unclear. Trimming left V 3 bases short and J 4 bases short, with 6 bases between. The CDR3 sequence is 11 residues long. Germline CDR1 is SQVTM and CDR2 is ANQGSEA. The CDR3 region is CSVDGRYGYTF. The CDR3 nucleotides are TGCAGCGTTGACGGGCGCTATGGCTACACCTTC. Full variable domain (rest looked up from reference TRBV29-1 and TRBJ1-2): SAVISQKPSRDICQRGTSLTIQCQVDSQVTMMFWYRQQPGQSLTLIATANQGSEATYESGFVIDKFPISRPNLTFSTLTVSNMSPEDSSIYLCSVDGRYGYTFGSGTRLTVV.

V usage is TRBV25-1 and J usage is TRBJ2-2; D is unresolved. The CDR3 sequence is 13 residues long. Germline CDR1 reads MGHDK; CDR2 reads SYGVNS. V was cut by 5 bases and J by 3 bases, with 7 bases left in between. The DNA of the CDR3 is TGTGCCAGCAGTCACTCTGACACCGGGGAGCTGTTTTTT. Its translation: CASSHSDTGELFF.

This clonotype has a handful of counts. J is TRBJ2-7 and V is TRBV4-1; the D is unclear. Germline loops: CDR1 MGHRA, CDR2 YSYEKL. V was shortened by 4 bases and J by 1 base, with 11 bases between the two germline ends. This CDR3 has 14 residues. The CDR3 here is CASSRMTDSYEQYF. Written as DNA, the CDR3 is TGCGCCAGCAGCCGCATGACCGATTCCTACGAGCAGTACTTC.

This clonotype was seen repeatedly, ten times or more. This chain links TRBV7-9 with TRBJ1-5; D is uncertain. Germline values: CDR1 SEHNR, CDR2 FQNEAQ (reference sequence). CDR3 length: 14 amino acids. V dropped 2 bases and J dropped 0 bases, with 5 bases sitting between them. The CDR3 DNA reads as TGTGCCAGCAGCTTACAAAGTAGCAATCAGCCCCAGCATTTT. Amino acids: CASSLQSSNQPQHF.

This clonotype came up many times. V usage is TRBV7-9 and J usage is TRBJ1-2; no reliable D call. V was trimmed by 3 bases and J by 2 bases, leaving 7 bases between them. This CDR3 has 13 amino acids. Germline V gives CDR1 SEHNR, CDR2 FQNEAQ (reference sequence). The CDR3 DNA reads TGTGCCAGCAGCTTGTCACAGAACTATGGCTACACCTTC. Protein sequence: CASSLSQNYGYTF.

This clonotype turned up a few times. The chain combines TRBV15 with TRBJ2-2; the match to TRBD2 covers 7 bases. CDR1 and CDR2 from the germline V gene are LNHNV and YYDKDF (reference sequence). CDR3 length: 18 residues. Trimming at V came to 0 bases and at J to 0 bases, leaving 7 bases not matched to a gene. The CDR3 nucleotides read TGTGCCACCAGCAGAGATAGAGGGCTAGCGGCGAACACCGGGGAGCTGTTTTTT. Translating gives CATSRDRGLAANTGELFF. The full variable domain, rest sourced from reference TRBV15 and TRBJ2-2, is DAMVIQNPRYQVTQFGKPVTLSCSQTLNHNVMYWYQQKSSQAPKLLFHYYDKDFNNEADTPDNFQSRRPNTSFCFLDIRSPGLGDTAMYLCATSRDRGLAANTGELFFGEGSRLTVL.

The gene calls are TRBV7-2 and TRBJ1-6; 9 bases fit TRBD1. There are 15 residues in the CDR3. The V gene end was trimmed by 3 bases and the J gene end by 7 bases; junction bases not matched to a gene: 4. The germline CDR1 and CDR2 sequences are SGHTA and FQGNSA. CDR3 sequence reads: CASSFAGTGNSPLHF. The DNA of the CDR3 is TGTGCCAGCAGCTTCGCAGGGACAGGGAATTCACCCCTCCACTTT. Complete variable domain (other parts from reference TRBV7-2 and TRBJ1-6): GAGVSQSPSNKVTEKGKDVELRCDPISGHTALYWYRQSLGQGLEFLIYFQGNSAPDKSGLPSDRFSAERTGGSVSTLTIQRTQQEDSAVYLCASSFAGTGNSPLHFGNGTRLTVT.

Turning to this clonotype: The junction and the germline gene differ at one end; a read error may be behind it. The chain combines TRBV10-3 with TRBJ2-2, with 8 nucleotides matching TRBD2. CDR1 ENHRY and CDR2 SYGVKD come from the germline V gene. The CDR3 is made up of 16 amino acids. The CDR3 nucleotides are TGTGCCAGCAGTTATACGAGCGGGAGGAACACCGGGGAGCTGTTTTTT. This translates into CASSYTSGRNTGELFF.

The V and J genes are TRBV20-1 and TRBJ2-5, with D uncertain. V was shortened by 5 bases and J by 3 bases, with 13 bases between the two germline ends. In germline, CDR1 is DFQATT, CDR2 SNEGSKA (reference sequence). This CDR3 is built from 13 residues. The CDR3 nucleotides read TGCAGTGCTGGTTCGAGTGGTGAAGAGACCCAGTACTTC. Its translation is CSAGSSGEETQYF.

This clonotype occurred many times. The chain couples TRBV20-1 to TRBJ2-7; TRBD1 agrees at 9 bases. The CDR3 sequence is 16 residues long. Germline assignment: CDR1 DFQATT and CDR2 SNEGSKA (reference sequence). The J segment lost 2 bases and the V segment lost 2 bases, leaving 10 bases of the junction unmatched. The CDR3 sequence: CSARKAGTGLTYEQYF. The CDR3 DNA sequence: TGCAGTGCTAGAAAAGCCGGGACAGGGCTGACCTACGAGCAGTACTTC.

This clonotype was observed at least ten times. The rearrangement joins TRBV2 to TRBJ1-1; a possible D gene is TRBD1 (6 bases). The length of the CDR3 is 13 residues. CDR1 and CDR2 (germline): SNHLY, FYNNEI. V lost 6 bases, J lost 12 bases, and 20 bases lay in between. The CDR3 here is CASSRTAIIGTFF. For the CDR3, the DNA is TGTGCCAGCAGCCGGACAGCGATTATAGGGACTTTCTTT.

In DNA, the CDR3 is TGTGCCAGCAGCCAGGATACTAGCGGGGGATACCTCTCCTACGAGCAGTACTTC. This sequence encodes CASSQDTSGGYLSYEQYF. The chain links TRBV14 to TRBJ2-7; 11 bases map to TRBD2. CDR3 length: 18 amino acids. Germline V gives CDR1 SGHDN, CDR2 FVKESK. Trimming cost V 3 bases and J 0 bases; bases outside gene matches: 10.

The chain joins TRBV19 to TRBJ2-2; D gene ambiguous. Germline V CDR1 and CDR2: LNHDA, SQIVND (reference sequence). CDR3 length equals 13 residues. V lost 2 bases to trimming and J lost 4 bases, with 5 bases between them. This CDR3 reads CASSISRTGELFF. DNA for the CDR3: TGTGCCAGTAGTATAAGCCGCACCGGGGAGCTGTTTTTT. Full variable domain (outside the CDR3, taken from reference TRBV19 and TRBJ2-2): DGGITQSPKYLFRKEGQNVTLSCEQNLNHDAMYWYRQDPGQGLRLIYYSQIVNDFQKGDIAEGYSVSREKKESFPLTVTSAQKNPTAFYLCASSISRTGELFFGEGSRLTVL.

This clonotype has a single count. The chain employs TRBV5-1 and TRBJ1-5; D is ambiguous. This CDR3 is 14 amino acids long. V shed 3 bases and J shed 5 bases, with 12 bases lying between them. Germline V gene sequence: CDR1 SGHRS, CDR2 YFSETQ. DNA of the CDR3: TGCGCCAGCAGCTCCGGGCAGGCCCATCAGCCCCAGCATTTT. This translates into CASSSGQAHQPQHF.

This clonotype came up many times. The chain joins TRBV9 to TRBJ1-2; TRBD1 matches at 8 bases. CDR3 length equals 13 residues. V lost 0 bases, J lost 8 bases, and 3 bases stayed unmatched. Germline CDR1 SGDLS, CDR2 YYNGEE. CDR3 in DNA: TGTGCCAGCAGCGTAGCAGGGGGCGTGGGCTACACCTTC. This encodes CASSVAGGVGYTF. The full variable domain, with the rest looked up from reference TRBV9 and TRBJ1-2, is DSGVTQTPKHLITATGQRVTLRCSPRSGDLSVYWYQQSLDQGLQFLIQYYNGEERAKGNILERFSAQQFPDLHSELNLSSLELGDSALYFCASSVAGGVGYTFGSGTRLTVV.

This clonotype appeared a few times. The gene calls are TRBV20-1 and TRBJ1-5; D not certain. Germline CDR1 DFQATT, CDR2 SNEGSKA (reference sequence). The CDR3 length is 17 residues. Trimming stripped 0 bases from V and 2 bases from J, with 17 bases between. The CDR3: CSARDLGRGKRNQPQHF. The CDR3 region has the DNA TGCAGTGCTAGAGATCTCGGGCGGGGAAAACGCAATCAGCCCCAGCATTTT.

The table lists this clonotype with many counts. The chain carries TRBV15 and TRBJ2-7; weak D call: TRBD2 (5 bases). The CDR3 is made up of 15 amino acids. V shed 0 bases and J shed 3 bases, with 12 bases lying between them. Germline V gene data show CDR1 as LNHNV and CDR2 as YYDKDF (reference sequence). The CDR3 loop is CATSRDPAGGYEQYF. CDR3 DNA: TGTGCCACCAGCAGAGATCCAGCCGGAGGCTACGAGCAGTACTTC.

The genes are TRBV7-9 and TRBJ1-5; 9 positions agree with TRBD1. The J segment lost 3 bases and the V segment lost 1 base, leaving 7 bases of the junction unmatched. This CDR3 has 17 residues. CDR1 is SEHNR, CDR2 FQNEAQ, per germline (reference sequence). The CDR3 is CASSLEGQGNYNQPQHF. The CDR3, as DNA: TGTGCCAGCAGCTTAGAGGGACAGGGAAACTACAATCAGCCCCAGCATTTT.

In regard to this clonotype: Its ends do not fully match the called genes, so a read error is possible. The chain carries TRBV7-7 and TRBJ2-5, with D perhaps given as TRBD1 or TRBD2 (5 bases each). CDR1 is SSHAT, CDR2 FNYEAQ, per germline (reference sequence). The CDR3 consists of 13 residues. The DNA of the CDR3 is TGTGCTAGCAGCCGGGACCTACCAGAGACCCAGTACTTC. Residues: CASSRDLPETQYF.

This clonotype was seen many times. V and J are TRBV7-9 and TRBJ2-2; D unresolved. Germline assignment: CDR1 SEHNR and CDR2 FQNEAQ (reference sequence). Trimming took 8 bases from V and 4 from J, leaving 11 bases between them. The CDR3 spans 13 residues. The DNA of the CDR3 is TGTGCCAGCCGCACAGCAGTCACCGGGGAGCTGTTTTTT. This translates into CASRTAVTGELFF.

In this sample, this clonotype turned up a few times. The chain uses TRBV20-1 and TRBJ1-5; maybe TRBD1 (5 bases). The CDR3 contains 17 residues. Trimming pared 5 bases from V and 3 bases from J, leaving 23 bases between. The germline V gene has CDR1 DFQATT and CDR2 SNEGSKA (reference sequence). In DNA, the CDR3 is TGCAGTGCTGGGGGGAAACAAAATAGGGTTAACAATCAGCCCCAGCATTTT. Protein: CSAGGKQNRVNNQPQHF.